Described below is a single TCR beta chain sequence and its context. Its antigen is still unknown. TCRdb's table, derived via immunoSEQ multiplex PCR, lists solely in-frame clones and lacks some. The table lists tens of thousands of clones, 65% to 85% of them singletons. These data come from a study of neoadjuvant nivolumab and ipilimumab in lung cancer. Study-level information: Nivolumab 3 mg/kg was given days 1, 15 and 29, plus ipilimumab 1 mg/kg day 1 in combination.

General study findings and limits: Resected tumors had greater TCR richness and clonality than uninvolved lung.

Germline values: CDR1 MNHEY, CDR2 SMNVEV (reference sequence). The CDR3 length is 15 residues. J lost 5 bases, V lost 7 bases, and 8 bases had no gene match. The input for sequencing was tumor tissue, taken after neoadjuvant nivolumab, alone or with ipilimumab, at or shortly before surgery. The rearrangement links TRBV27 to TRBJ2-2; 9 bases are shared with TRBD1. This TCR was recovered from an adult with non-small cell lung cancer. Here the CDR3 reads CASMAGQGYTGELFF. For the CDR3, the DNA is TGTGCCAGCATGGCGGGACAGGGTTATACCGGGGAGCTGTTTTTT.